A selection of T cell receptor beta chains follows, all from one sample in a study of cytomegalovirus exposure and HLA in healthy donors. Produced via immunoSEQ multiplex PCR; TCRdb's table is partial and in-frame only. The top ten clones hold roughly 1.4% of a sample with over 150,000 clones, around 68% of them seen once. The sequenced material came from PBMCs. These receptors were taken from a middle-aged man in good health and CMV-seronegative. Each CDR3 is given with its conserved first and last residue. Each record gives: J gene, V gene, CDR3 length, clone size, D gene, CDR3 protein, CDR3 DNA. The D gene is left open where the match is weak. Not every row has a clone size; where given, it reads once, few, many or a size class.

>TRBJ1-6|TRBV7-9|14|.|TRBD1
CASSLVQGNSPLHF
TGTGCCAGCAGCTTAGTACAGGGGAATTCACCCCTCCACTTT
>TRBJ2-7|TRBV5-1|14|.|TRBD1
CASSHRDSSYEQYF
TGCGCCAGCAGCCACCGGGACAGCTCCTACGAGCAGTACTTC
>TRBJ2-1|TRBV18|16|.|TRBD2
CASSPRLAGQNNEQFF
TGTGCCAGCTCACCCCGACTAGCGGGGCAGAACAATGAGCAGTTCTTC
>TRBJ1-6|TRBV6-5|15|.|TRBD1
CASSRDRGLNSPLHF
TGTGCCAGCAGCCGCGACAGGGGCCTAAATTCACCCCTCCACTTT
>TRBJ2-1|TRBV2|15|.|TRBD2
CASSVLAGAYNEQFF
TGTGCCAGCAGTGTACTAGCGGGGGCCTACAATGAGCAGTTCTTC
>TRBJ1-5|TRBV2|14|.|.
CASTRGGPGQPQHF
TGTGCCAGTACCAGGGGAGGGCCGGGTCAGCCCCAGCATTTT
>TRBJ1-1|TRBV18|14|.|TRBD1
CASSPVTMGQGAFF
TGTGCCAGCTCACCTGTGACGATGGGACAGGGAGCTTTCTTT
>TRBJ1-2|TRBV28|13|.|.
CASSLYSNYGYTF
TGTGCCAGCAGTTTATACTCAAACTATGGCTACACCTTC
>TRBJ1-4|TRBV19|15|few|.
CASISQGHPDEKLFF
TGTGCCAGTATTTCGCAAGGACACCCCGATGAAAAACTGTTTTTT
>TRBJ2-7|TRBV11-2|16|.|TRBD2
CASSEMMGTSDYEQYF
TGTGCCAGCAGCGAAATGATGGGGACTAGCGACTACGAGCAGTACTTC
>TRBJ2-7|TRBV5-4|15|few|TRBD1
CASSFSRDSRFIRIF
TGTGCCAGCAGCTTTTCCCGGGACAGTCGTTTCATTAGAATCTTC
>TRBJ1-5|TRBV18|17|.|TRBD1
CASSPRRTGDSNQPQHF
TGTGCCAGCTCACCTAGGAGGACAGGGGATAGCAATCAGCCCCAGCATTTT
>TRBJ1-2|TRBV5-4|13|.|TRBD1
CASSGDRLWGYTF
TGTGCCAGCAGCGGGGACAGGTTATGGGGCTACACCTTC
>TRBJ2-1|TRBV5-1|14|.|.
CASSFTQGFDEQFF
TGCGCCAGCAGCTTCACGCAGGGTTTCGATGAGCAGTTCTTC
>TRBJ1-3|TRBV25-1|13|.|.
CASSETAGNTIYF
TGTGCCAGCAGTGAGACAGCTGGAAACACCATATATTTT
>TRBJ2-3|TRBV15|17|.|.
CATSRDLAGPSTDTQYF
TGTGCCACCAGCAGAGATCTTGCGGGTCCCAGCACAGATACGCAGTATTTT
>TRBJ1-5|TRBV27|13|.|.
CASSLQPQGPQHF
TGTGCCAGCAGTTTACAACCGCAGGGGCCCCAGCATTTT
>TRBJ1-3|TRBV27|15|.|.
CASSLSGRAGNTIYF
TGTGCCAGCAGTTTATCGGGCAGGGCTGGAAACACCATATATTTT
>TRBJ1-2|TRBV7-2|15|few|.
CASSLYIDIDYGYTF
TGTGCCAGCAGCTTATATATCGACATCGACTATGGCTACACCTTC
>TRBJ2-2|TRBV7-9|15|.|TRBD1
CASSFRGRSTGELFF
TGTGCCAGCAGCTTCAGGGGGCGCAGTACCGGGGAGCTGTTTTTT
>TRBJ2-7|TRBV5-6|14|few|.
CASSLVAVSYEQYF
TGTGCCAGCAGCTTGGTTGCAGTCTCCTACGAGCAGTACTTC
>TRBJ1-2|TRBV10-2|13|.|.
CASSESGAYGYTF
TGCGCCAGCAGTGAGTCAGGGGCATATGGCTACACCTTC
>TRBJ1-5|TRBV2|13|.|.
CASSEEGGQPQHF
TGTGCCAGCAGTGAGGAGGGCGGTCAGCCCCAGCATTTT
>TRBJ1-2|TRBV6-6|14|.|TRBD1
CASSLQGAGAGYTF
TGTGCCAGCAGTCTACAGGGGGCGGGTGCTGGCTACACCTTC
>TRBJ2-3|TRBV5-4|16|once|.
CASSIEATRRRDTQYF
TGTGCCAGCAGCATTGAGGCGACGCGGCGGAGAGATACGCAGTATTTT
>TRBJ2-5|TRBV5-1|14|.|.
CASSSRGLWETQYF
TGCGCCAGCAGCTCCCGAGGCCTTTGGGAGACCCAGTACTTC
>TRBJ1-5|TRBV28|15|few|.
CASSLAAGGNQPQHF
TGTGCCAGCAGTTTAGCGGCCGGCGGCAATCAGCCCCAGCATTTT
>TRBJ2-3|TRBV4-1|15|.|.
CASSQPGMGTDTQYF
TGCGCCAGCAGCCAGCCAGGGATGGGCACAGATACGCAGTATTTT
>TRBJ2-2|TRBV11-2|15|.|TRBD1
CASSLGQGNTGELFF
TGTGCCAGCAGCTTGGGACAGGGGAACACCGGGGAGCTGTTTTTT
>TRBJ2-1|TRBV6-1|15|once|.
CAIRREGWATDEQFF
TGTGCCATACGCCGAGAGGGATGGGCTACGGATGAGCAGTTCTTC
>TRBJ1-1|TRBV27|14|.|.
CASSFVLGSGEPRF
TGTGCCAGCAGTTTTGTCCTCGGGTCCGGAGAGCCGAGATTT